Shown below are 27 T cell receptor beta chains from a single sample sequenced in a study of cytomegalovirus exposure and HLA in healthy donors. A multiplex PCR was run with 60 Vbeta primers and 13 Jbeta primers. Measured with immunoSEQ multiplex PCR; TCRdb has only the in-frame clones, and not every one. The table records 80,000 to 130,000 clones, approximately 80% of them present only once. Sample: PBMCs. These receptors were taken from a female donor in good health and CMV-seropositive.

A few counts support this clone. This rearrangement joins TRBV6-1 to TRBJ2-1; 12 bases match TRBD2. This CDR3 has 15 amino acids. Trimming at V came to 5 bases and at J to 5 bases, leaving 4 bases not matched to a gene. Germline V gives CDR1 MNHNS, CDR2 SASEGT. The CDR3 sequence is CASSPLAGGHNEQFF. The CDR3 DNA reads as TGTGCCAGCAGTCCTCTAGCGGGAGGGCACAATGAGCAGTTCTTC.

This sequence joins TRBV7-8 and TRBJ2-2, with 7 bases matching TRBD1. Germline CDR1 and CDR2: SGHVS and FQNEAQ. The CDR3 covers 14 residues. V gave up 5 bases and J gave up 6 bases; unmatched junction bases: 6. The CDR3, as DNA: TGTGCCAGCAGCGCCAGACAGGGAGCCGGGGAGCTGTTTTTT. It specifies CASSARQGAGELFF.

The gene calls are TRBV7-2 and TRBJ2-3, with 14 bases matching TRBD2. This CDR3 has 17 residues. Losses at the gene ends were 5 bases for V and 3 bases for J; bases not matched to a gene: 7. Germline V gene data show CDR1 as SGHTA and CDR2 as FQGNSA. CDR3 sequence (DNA): TGTGCCAGCAGCCCGACTAGCGGGAGGGCCGGGACAGATACGCAGTATTTT. Translation: CASSPTSGRAGTDTQYF. The whole variable domain, remainder taken from reference TRBV7-2 and TRBJ2-3, is GAGVSQSPSNKVTEKGKDVELRCDPISGHTALYWYRQSLGQGLEFLIYFQGNSAPDKSGLPSDRFSAERTGGSVSTLTIQRTQQEDSAVYLCASSPTSGRAGTDTQYFGPGTRLTVL.

The rearrangement joins TRBV5-6 to TRBJ1-4, with D uncertain. Germline V gene sequence: CDR1 SGHDT, CDR2 YYEEEE. The CDR3 has 15 amino acids. The germline V and J ends were trimmed by 0 bases and 11 bases, with 17 bases remaining between them. For the CDR3, the DNA is TGTGCCAGCAGCTTGGCCGGAAGGGCGACGGGGAAACTGTTTTTT. This sequence encodes CASSLAGRATGKLFF. The full variable domain, completed using reference TRBV5-6 and TRBJ1-4, is DAGVTQSPTHLIKTRGQQVTLRCSPKSGHDTVSWYQQALGQGPQFIFQYYEEEERQRGNFPDRFSGHQFPNYSSELNVNALLLGDSALYLCASSLAGRATGKLFFGSGTQLSVL.

The V and J genes are TRBV5-1 and TRBJ1-1, with D unresolved. V lost 2 bases and J lost 8, with 7 bases in between. This CDR3 has 11 residues. Germline V gene lookup returns CDR1 SGHRS and CDR2 YFSETQ. The CDR3 reads CASSFGKEAFF. The CDR3 DNA follows: TGCGCCAGCAGCTTTGGCAAGGAAGCTTTCTTT. Full variable domain (outside the CDR3, taken from reference TRBV5-1 and TRBJ1-1): KAGVTQTPRYLIKTRGQQVTLSCSPISGHRSVSWYQQTPGQGLQFLFEYFSETQRNKGNFPGRFSGRQFSNSRSEMNVSTLELGDSALYLCASSFGKEAFFGQGTRLTVV.

This clone was seen a few times. An end of the junction does not agree with germline; a read error may underlie this. The V gene is TRBV15, the J gene TRBJ1-1; a weak D match, TRBD1 (6 bases). This CDR3 is built from 14 residues. Germline V gives CDR1 LNHNV, CDR2 YYDKDF (reference sequence). CDR3 DNA sequence: TGTGCCATCAGCGGACAGCCTCGGAACACTGAAGCTTTCTTT. Encoded protein: CAISGQPRNTEAFF. Complete variable domain (other parts from reference TRBV15 and TRBJ1-1): DAMVIQNPRYQVTQFGKPVTLSCSQTLNHNVMYWYQQKSSQAPKLLFHYYDKDFNNEADTPDNFQSRRPNTSFCFLDIRSPGLGDTAMYLCAISGQPRNTEAFFGQGTRLTVV.

V usage is TRBV4-1 and J usage is TRBJ2-2; maybe TRBD2 (6 bases). Germline lookup yields CDR1 MGHRA and CDR2 YSYEKL. The CDR3 covers 17 residues. V gave up 2 bases and J gave up 4 bases, with 17 bases separating them. The CDR3 loop is CASSQPTGGAATGELFF. The CDR3 DNA follows: TGCGCCAGCAGCCAACCTACGGGCGGGGCGGCCACCGGGGAGCTGTTTTTT.

The V call is TRBV19, the J call TRBJ1-3; TRBD1 matches 10 bases. The CDR3 is 17 amino acids. With V trimmed by 6 bases and J by 2 bases, 10 bases remained unmatched. Germline V gene sequence: CDR1 LNHDA, CDR2 SQIVND (reference sequence). CDR3 residues: CASSLLPGQGAGNTIYF. The CDR3, as DNA: TGTGCCAGTAGCCTTCTTCCAGGACAGGGGGCTGGAAACACCATATATTTT.

CDR3 nucleotides: TGTGCCTGGAGCCACGCGGGGGCGTTAGGCTCACCCCTCCACTTT. This sequence encodes CAWSHAGALGSPLHF. V is TRBV30 and J is TRBJ1-6; D might be TRBD1 (6 bases). V dropped 3 bases and J dropped 10 bases, with 19 bases sitting between them. Germline-derived CDR1 and CDR2 are GTSNPN and SVGIG (reference sequence). This CDR3 is built from 15 residues.

The CDR3 loop is CASSQETTAHASGELFF. The CDR3, as DNA: TGTGCCAGCAGCCAAGAGACAACCGCACATGCCTCCGGGGAGCTGTTTTTT. The J gene is TRBJ2-2, the V gene TRBV4-2; D not certain. Trimming pared 0 bases from V and 6 bases from J, leaving 17 bases between. Germline lookup yields CDR1 LGHNA and CDR2 YNFKEQ. CDR3 length equals 17 residues.

This clone has only a few counts. The rearrangement links TRBV7-9 to TRBJ2-3, with TRBD1 as a possible D gene (5 bases). Germline loops: CDR1 SEHNR, CDR2 FQNEAQ (reference sequence). The CDR3 covers 14 residues. The ends were cut back, 1 base at V and 2 bases at J, with 7 bases in the middle. The CDR3 DNA is TGTGCCAGCAGCTTAGGGGGCCCCACAGATACGCAGTATTTT. Translated: CASSLGGPTDTQYF.

The chain has TRBV18 and TRBJ2-6, with D tentatively TRBD2 (7 bases). The CDR3 loop spans 18 amino acids. The germline V gene has CDR1 KGHSH and CDR2 LQKENI. Trimming shortened V by 2 bases and J by 0 bases, and 14 bases separated the two germline ends. The CDR3 nucleotides read TGTGCCAGCTCACCAGTGGGGGGGCATGGCTCTGGGGCCAACGTCCTGACTTTC. It is translated as CASSPVGGHGSGANVLTF.

The rearrangement joins TRBV5-1 to TRBJ2-5, with TRBD2 matching 8 bases. The germline CDR1 and CDR2 sequences are SGHRS and YFSETQ. The J segment lost 3 bases and the V segment lost 1 base, leaving 11 bases of the junction unmatched. CDR3 length equals 17 residues. CDR3 sequence reads: CASSLSPVAGGKETQYF. CDR3 DNA: TGCGCCAGCAGCTTGTCTCCTGTTGCGGGAGGTAAAGAGACCCAGTACTTC. Based on the CDR3 plus reference TRBV5-1 and TRBJ2-5, the full variable domain is KAGVTQTPRYLIKTRGQQVTLSCSPISGHRSVSWYQQTPGQGLQFLFEYFSETQRNKGNFPGRFSGRQFSNSRSEMNVSTLELGDSALYLCASSLSPVAGGKETQYFGPGTRLLVL.

The rearrangement links TRBV6-5 to TRBJ1-5; D perhaps matches TRBD1 (6 bases). Looked up from germline, CDR1 is MNHEY and CDR2 is SVGAGI. V lost 6 bases and J lost 3, with 9 bases in between. The CDR3 contains 13 residues. In DNA form, the CDR3 reads TGTGCCAGCAGAACAGGGACCAATCAGCCCCAGCATTTT. Translating gives CASRTGTNQPQHF.

A word on this clone: The germline gene is not matched at one end of the junction; a read error may be the cause. V gene TRBV29-1 combines with J gene TRBJ2-6; 10 bases align to TRBD2. This CDR3 has 18 amino acids. The V gene's germline CDR1 is SQVTM and CDR2 ANQGSEA. CDR3 sequence: CSVEDHSAGGLGANGLTF. In nucleotides, the CDR3 is TGCAGCGTTGAAGATCACTCAGCGGGGGGGCTCGGGGCCAACGGCCTGACTTTC.

This clone was counted a few times. The V gene is TRBV19, the J gene TRBJ1-5; a weak D match, TRBD1 (5 bases). The germline V gene has CDR1 LNHDA and CDR2 SQIVND (reference sequence). Deletions cut 8 bases from V and 1 base from J, with 15 bases between. The CDR3 totals 15 residues. The CDR3 here is CASGPGLTSNQPQHF. CDR3 coding DNA: TGTGCCAGTGGCCCGGGACTTACAAGCAATCAGCCCCAGCATTTT.

The V gene is TRBV19, the J gene TRBJ1-1, with 7 bases that match TRBD1. V lost 3 bases to trimming and J lost 0 bases; unmatched junction nucleotides: 4. The CDR3 runs to 15 residues. Germline loops: CDR1 LNHDA, CDR2 SQIVND (reference sequence). The CDR3 loop reads CASSMRTGLNTEAFF. In DNA form, the CDR3 reads TGTGCCAGTAGTATGAGGACAGGTTTGAACACTGAAGCTTTCTTT.

The chain is built from TRBV6-1 and TRBJ1-6; a weak D match, TRBD1 (5 bases). In germline, CDR1 is MNHNS, CDR2 SASEGT. Trimming took 3 bases from V and 11 from J, leaving 14 bases between them. The CDR3 consists of 14 residues. CDR3 in amino acids: CASSDAGGSTPLHF. The CDR3 DNA sequence: TGTGCCAGCAGTGATGCGGGGGGGTCTACACCCCTCCACTTT.

The chain couples TRBV11-2 to TRBJ1-1, with D hard to call. CDR1 and CDR2 from the germline V gene are SGHAT and FQNNGV. The CDR3 has 12 amino acids. Trimming pared 5 bases from V and 11 bases from J, leaving 15 bases between. This chain's CDR3 is CASSPRQLRAFF. In DNA, the CDR3 is TGTGCCAGCAGCCCGAGACAACTCCGGGCTTTCTTT.

The V and J genes are TRBV6-1 and TRBJ2-7; 7 nucleotides align to TRBD1. This CDR3 is 14 amino acids long. CDR1 and CDR2 from the germline V gene are MNHNS and SASEGT. The trim removed 1 base at V and 1 base at J, leaving 1 base unmatched. The DNA of the CDR3 is TGTGCCAGCAGTGAAGGACAGGGTTCCTACGAGCAGTACTTC. Translating gives CASSEGQGSYEQYF.

The table lists this clone with a few counts. This chain links TRBV5-6 with TRBJ1-1; maybe TRBD1 (6 bases). Germline CDR1 is SGHDT and CDR2 is YYEEEE. V was pared by 4 bases and J by 2 bases, with 15 bases between. CDR3 length equals 15 residues. The CDR3 reads CASSERGGANTEAFF. In nucleotides, the CDR3 is TGTGCCAGCAGCGAAAGGGGGGGGGCAAACACTGAAGCTTTCTTT.

The count of this clone is one. The V gene is TRBV5-4, the J gene TRBJ2-3, with 11 bases aligning to TRBD2. The CDR3 is 15 amino acids. Germline CDR1 reads SGHNT; CDR2 reads YYREEE (reference sequence). V dropped 4 bases and J dropped 1; count of bases not matched to a gene: 2. The CDR3 here is CASSRGLAGTDTQYF. The CDR3 DNA is TGTGCCAGCAGCCGGGGACTAGCGGGCACAGATACGCAGTATTTT.

This sequence joins TRBV7-9 and TRBJ1-2; 7 bases align to TRBD1. Germline CDR1 is SEHNR and CDR2 is FQNEAQ (reference sequence). The junction had 10 bases not matched to a gene; V was cut back by 5 bases and J by 4 bases. This CDR3 spans 15 amino acids. In DNA form, the CDR3 reads TGTGCCAGCAGCCCGCCGGGACAGATTGGCTATGGCTACACCTTC. Its protein product is CASSPPGQIGYGYTF.

V gene TRBV10-1 combines with J gene TRBJ2-7; 8 nucleotides agree with TRBD2. CDR3 size: 14 residues. V shed 5 bases, J shed 2 bases, and the junction held 5 bases outside the gene matches. CDR1 WNHNN and CDR2 SYGVQD come from the germline V gene (reference sequence). For the CDR3, the DNA is TGCGCCAGCAGTCGGGAGGGGACCCCCTACGAGCAGTACTTC. Encoded protein: CASSREGTPYEQYF.

CDR3 bases: TGTGCCAGCAGCGTAACAGGGGGGTACGAGCAGTACTTC. Protein sequence: CASSVTGGYEQYF. This sequence joins TRBV2 and TRBJ2-5; 8 positions match TRBD1. The last part of the DNA fits TRBJ2-7 better; the J call may be wrong. The CDR3 loop spans 13 amino acids. The germline CDR1 and CDR2 sequences are SNHLY and FYNNEI.

The rearrangement joins TRBV2 to TRBJ2-7; 7 bases are shared with TRBD1. The V gene's germline CDR1 is SNHLY and CDR2 FYNNEI. The CDR3 contains 16 residues. V lost 8 bases to trimming and J lost 5 bases; unmatched junction nucleotides: 18. CDR3 sequence: CASLELLDRAQDEQYF. The CDR3 DNA sequence: TGTGCCAGCCTGGAGCTGTTAGACAGGGCTCAGGACGAGCAGTACTTC.

The rearrangement uses TRBV30 and TRBJ2-3, with D possibly TRBD2 on 7 matching bases. The CDR3 is 10 residues long. The germline V gene encodes CDR1 GTSNPN and CDR2 SVGIG (reference sequence). CDR3 DNA sequence: TGTGCGGGGGGGCCGGGTACGCAGTATTTT. As protein: CAGGPGTQYF.